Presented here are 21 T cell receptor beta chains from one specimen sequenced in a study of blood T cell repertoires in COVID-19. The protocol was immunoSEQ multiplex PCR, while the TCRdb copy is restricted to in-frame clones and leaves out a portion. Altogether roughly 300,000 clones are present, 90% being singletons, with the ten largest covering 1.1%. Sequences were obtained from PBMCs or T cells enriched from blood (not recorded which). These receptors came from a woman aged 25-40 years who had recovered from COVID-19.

In DNA form, the CDR3 reads TGCGCCAGCAGCTTAGGACCAGGGGGGAACACCGGGGAGCTGTTTTTT. It specifies CASSLGPGGNTGELFF. The chain has TRBV5-1 and TRBJ2-2; 7 bases agree with TRBD1. Germline V CDR1 and CDR2: SGHRS, YFSETQ. This CDR3 has 16 amino acids. J gave up 1 base and V 2 bases, and 5 bases lay outside the gene matches.

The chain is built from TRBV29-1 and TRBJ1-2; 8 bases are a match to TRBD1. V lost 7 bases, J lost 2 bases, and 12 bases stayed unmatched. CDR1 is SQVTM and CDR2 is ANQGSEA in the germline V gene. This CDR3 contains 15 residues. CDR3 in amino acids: CSGFPTGGKNYGYTF. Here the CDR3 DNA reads TGCAGCGGTTTCCCTACAGGGGGAAAGAACTATGGCTACACCTTC.

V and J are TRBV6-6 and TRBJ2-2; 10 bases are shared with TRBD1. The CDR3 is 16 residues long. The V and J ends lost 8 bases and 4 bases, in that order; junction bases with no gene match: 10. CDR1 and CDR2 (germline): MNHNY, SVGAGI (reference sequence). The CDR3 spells CASGRQGAVGTGELFF. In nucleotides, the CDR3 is TGTGCCAGCGGTCGACAGGGGGCGGTCGGCACCGGGGAGCTGTTTTTT.

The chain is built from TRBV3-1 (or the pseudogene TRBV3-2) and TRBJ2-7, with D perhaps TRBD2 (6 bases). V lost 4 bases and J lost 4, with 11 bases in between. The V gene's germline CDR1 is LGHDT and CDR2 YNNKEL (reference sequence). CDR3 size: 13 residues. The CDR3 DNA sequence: TGTGCCAGCAGCCCGGGACTCAGATACGAGCAGTACTTC. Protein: CASSPGLRYEQYF.

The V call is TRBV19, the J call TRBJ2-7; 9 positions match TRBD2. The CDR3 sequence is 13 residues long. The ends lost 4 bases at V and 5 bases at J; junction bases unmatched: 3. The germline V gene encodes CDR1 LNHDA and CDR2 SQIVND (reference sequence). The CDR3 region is CASSTSGTHEQYF. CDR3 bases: TGTGCCAGTAGTACTAGCGGGACCCACGAGCAGTACTTC.

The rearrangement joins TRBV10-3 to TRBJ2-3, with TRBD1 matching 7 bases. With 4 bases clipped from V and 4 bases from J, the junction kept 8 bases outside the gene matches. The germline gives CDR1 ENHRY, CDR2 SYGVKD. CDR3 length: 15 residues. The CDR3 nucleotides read TGTGCCATCAGTGTAGGGGACAGAACTGCAGATACGCAGTATTTT. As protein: CAISVGDRTADTQYF.

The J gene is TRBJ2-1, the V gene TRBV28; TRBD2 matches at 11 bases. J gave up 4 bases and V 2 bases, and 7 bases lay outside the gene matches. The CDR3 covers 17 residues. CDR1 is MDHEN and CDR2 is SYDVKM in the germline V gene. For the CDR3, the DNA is TGTGCCAGCAGTTTACTACCAGGGACTAGCGGATACAATGAGCAGTTCTTC. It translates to CASSLLPGTSGYNEQFF.

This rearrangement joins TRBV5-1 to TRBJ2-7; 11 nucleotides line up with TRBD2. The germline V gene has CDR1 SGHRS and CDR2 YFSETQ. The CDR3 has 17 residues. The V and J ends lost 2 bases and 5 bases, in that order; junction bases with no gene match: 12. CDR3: CASSLGLAGPAVDEQYF. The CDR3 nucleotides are TGCGCCAGCAGCTTAGGACTAGCGGGCCCAGCGGTCGACGAGCAGTACTTC.

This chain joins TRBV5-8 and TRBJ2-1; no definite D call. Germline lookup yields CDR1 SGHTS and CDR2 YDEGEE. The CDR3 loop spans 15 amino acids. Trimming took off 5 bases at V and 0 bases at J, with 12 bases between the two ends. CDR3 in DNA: TGTGCCAGCAGTCCAACAGAGAACTCCTACAATGAGCAGTTCTTC. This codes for CASSPTENSYNEQFF.

The CDR3 nucleotides read TGTGCCAGTAGTAAGGTCCGGACTAGCGTGGCCACAGATACGCAGTATTTT. It codes for CASSKVRTSVATDTQYF. The chain recombines TRBV19 with TRBJ2-3, with 9 bases lining up with TRBD2. V lost 4 bases, J lost 2 bases, and 10 bases stayed unmatched. The germline CDR1 and CDR2 sequences are LNHDA and SQIVND (reference sequence). CDR3 length: 17 amino acids.

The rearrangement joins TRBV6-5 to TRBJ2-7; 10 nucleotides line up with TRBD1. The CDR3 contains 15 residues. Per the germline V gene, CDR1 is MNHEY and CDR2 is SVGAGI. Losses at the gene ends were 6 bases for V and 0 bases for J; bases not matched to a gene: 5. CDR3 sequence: CASRPGQGVSYEQYF. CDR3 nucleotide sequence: TGTGCCAGCAGACCCGGACAGGGGGTCTCCTACGAGCAGTACTTC.

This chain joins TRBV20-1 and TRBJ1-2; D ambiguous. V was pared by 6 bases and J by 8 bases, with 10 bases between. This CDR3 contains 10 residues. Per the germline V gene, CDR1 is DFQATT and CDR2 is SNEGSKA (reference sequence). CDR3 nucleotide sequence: TGCAGTGCCGCGAGAAACGGCTACACCTTC. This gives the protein CSAARNGYTF.

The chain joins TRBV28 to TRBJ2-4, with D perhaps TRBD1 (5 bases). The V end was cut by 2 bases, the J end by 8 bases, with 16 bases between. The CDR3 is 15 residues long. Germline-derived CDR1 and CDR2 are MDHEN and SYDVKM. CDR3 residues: CASSLTGPGKDIQYF. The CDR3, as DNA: TGTGCCAGCAGTTTAACTGGGCCAGGGAAGGACATTCAGTACTTC.

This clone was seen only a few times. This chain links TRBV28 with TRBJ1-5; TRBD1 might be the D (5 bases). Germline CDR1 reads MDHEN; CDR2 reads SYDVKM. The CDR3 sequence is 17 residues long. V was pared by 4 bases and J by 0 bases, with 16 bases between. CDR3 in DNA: TGTGCCAGCAGTTCTACGAGCGGGACTGCTAGCAATCAGCCCCAGCATTTT. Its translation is CASSSTSGTASNQPQHF.

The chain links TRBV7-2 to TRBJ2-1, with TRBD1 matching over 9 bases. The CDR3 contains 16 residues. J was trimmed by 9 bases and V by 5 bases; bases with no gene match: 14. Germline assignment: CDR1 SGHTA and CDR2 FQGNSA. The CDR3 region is CASSPMVEQGAREQFF. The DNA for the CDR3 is TGTGCCAGCAGCCCAATGGTCGAACAGGGGGCGCGTGAGCAGTTCTTC.

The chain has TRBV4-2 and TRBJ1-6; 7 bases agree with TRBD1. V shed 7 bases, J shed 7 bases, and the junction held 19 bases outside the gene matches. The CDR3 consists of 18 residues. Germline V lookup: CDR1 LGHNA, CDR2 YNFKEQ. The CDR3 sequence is CASNQQSLSTGNNSPLHF. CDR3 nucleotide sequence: TGTGCCAGCAACCAGCAAAGTTTGTCGACAGGGAACAATTCACCCCTCCACTTT.

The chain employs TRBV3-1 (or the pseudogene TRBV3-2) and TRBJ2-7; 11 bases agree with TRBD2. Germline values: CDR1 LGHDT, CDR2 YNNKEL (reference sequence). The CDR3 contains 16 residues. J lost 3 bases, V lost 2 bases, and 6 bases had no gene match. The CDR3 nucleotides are TGTGCCAGCAGCCAATCCCCTAGCGGGAGGATCTACGAGCAGTACTTC. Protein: CASSQSPSGRIYEQYF.

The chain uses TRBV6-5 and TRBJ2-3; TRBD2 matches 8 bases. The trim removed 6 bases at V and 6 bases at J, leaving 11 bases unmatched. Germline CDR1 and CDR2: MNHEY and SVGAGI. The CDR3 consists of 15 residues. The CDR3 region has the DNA TGTGCCAGCAGCCCGACTAGCGTCCCTGGGGATACGCAGTATTTT. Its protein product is CASSPTSVPGDTQYF.

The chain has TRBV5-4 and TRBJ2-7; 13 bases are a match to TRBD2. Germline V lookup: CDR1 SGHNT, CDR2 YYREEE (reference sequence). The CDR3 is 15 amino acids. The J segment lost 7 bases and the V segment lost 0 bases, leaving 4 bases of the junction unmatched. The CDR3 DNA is TGTGCCAGCAGCTTGGGACTAGCGGGAGGTAGTGAGCAGTACTTC. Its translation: CASSLGLAGGSEQYF.

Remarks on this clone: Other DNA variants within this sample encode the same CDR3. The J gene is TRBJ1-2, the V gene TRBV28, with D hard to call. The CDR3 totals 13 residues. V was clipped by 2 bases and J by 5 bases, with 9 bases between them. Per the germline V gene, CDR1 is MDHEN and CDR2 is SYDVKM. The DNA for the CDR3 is TGTGCCAGCAGTTTAGGCGGTGGATATGGCTACACCTTC. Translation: CASSLGGGYGYTF.

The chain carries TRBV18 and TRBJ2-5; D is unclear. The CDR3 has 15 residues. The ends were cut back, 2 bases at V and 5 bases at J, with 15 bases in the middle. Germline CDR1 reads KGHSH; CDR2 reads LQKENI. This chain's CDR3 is CASSPGSASRETQYF. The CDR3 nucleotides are TGTGCCAGCTCACCAGGGTCAGCCTCGCGGGAGACCCAGTACTTC.